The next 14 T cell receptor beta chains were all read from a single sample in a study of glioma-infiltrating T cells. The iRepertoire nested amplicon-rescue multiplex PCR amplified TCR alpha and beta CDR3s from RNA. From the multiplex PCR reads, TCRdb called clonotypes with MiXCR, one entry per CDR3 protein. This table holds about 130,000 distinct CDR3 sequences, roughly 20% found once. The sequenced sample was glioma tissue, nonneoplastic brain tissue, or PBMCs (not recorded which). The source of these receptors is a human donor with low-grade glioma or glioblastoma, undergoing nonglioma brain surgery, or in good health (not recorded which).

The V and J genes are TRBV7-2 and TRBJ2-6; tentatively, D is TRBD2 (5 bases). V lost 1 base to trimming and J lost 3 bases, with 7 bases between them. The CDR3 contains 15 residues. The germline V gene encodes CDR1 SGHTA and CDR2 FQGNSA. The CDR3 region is CASSLVGGGANVLTF. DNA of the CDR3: TGTGCCAGCAGCTTAGTTGGAGGTGGGGCCAACGTCCTGACTTTC.

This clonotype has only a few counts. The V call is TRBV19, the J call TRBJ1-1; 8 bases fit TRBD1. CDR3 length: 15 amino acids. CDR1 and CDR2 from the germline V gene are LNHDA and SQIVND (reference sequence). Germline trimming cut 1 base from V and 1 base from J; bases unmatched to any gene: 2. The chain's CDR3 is CASSIGQGRNTEAFF. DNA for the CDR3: TGTGCCAGTAGTATAGGACAGGGGAGGAACACTGAAGCTTTCTTT. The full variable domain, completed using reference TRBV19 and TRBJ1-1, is DGGITQSPKYLFRKEGQNVTLSCEQNLNHDAMYWYRQDPGQGLRLIYYSQIVNDFQKGDIAEGYSVSREKKESFPLTVTSAQKNPTAFYLCASSIGQGRNTEAFFGQGTRLTVV.

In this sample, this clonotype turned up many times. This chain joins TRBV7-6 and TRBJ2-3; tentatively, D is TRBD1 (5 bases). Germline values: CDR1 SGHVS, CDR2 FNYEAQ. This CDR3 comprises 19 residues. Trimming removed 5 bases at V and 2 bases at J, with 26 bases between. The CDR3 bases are TGTGCCAGCAGCCTGGAGCATGGGTCAGAAGTAGGGGACACAGATACGCAGTATTTT. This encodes CASSLEHGSEVGDTDTQYF.

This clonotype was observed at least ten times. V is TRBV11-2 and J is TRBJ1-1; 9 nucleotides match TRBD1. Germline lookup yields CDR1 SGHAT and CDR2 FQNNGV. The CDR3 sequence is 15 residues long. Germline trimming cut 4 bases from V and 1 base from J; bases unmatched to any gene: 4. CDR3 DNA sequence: TGTGCCAGCAGCTCCCCGGGACAGGGGAACACTGAAGCTTTCTTT. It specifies CASSSPGQGNTEAFF.

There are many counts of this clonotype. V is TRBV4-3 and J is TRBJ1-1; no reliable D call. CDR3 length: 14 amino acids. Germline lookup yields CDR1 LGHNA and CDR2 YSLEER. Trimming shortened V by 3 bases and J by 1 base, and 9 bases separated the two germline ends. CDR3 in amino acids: CASSHVLGNTEAFF. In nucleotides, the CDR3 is TGCGCCAGCAGCCACGTCCTGGGGAACACTGAAGCTTTCTTT.

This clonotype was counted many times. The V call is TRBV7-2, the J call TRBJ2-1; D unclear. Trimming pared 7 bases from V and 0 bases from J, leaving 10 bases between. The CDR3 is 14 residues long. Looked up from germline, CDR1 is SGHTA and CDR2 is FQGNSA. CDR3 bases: TGTGCCAGCACCGAGGCCAACTCCTACAATGAGCAGTTCTTC. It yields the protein CASTEANSYNEQFF.

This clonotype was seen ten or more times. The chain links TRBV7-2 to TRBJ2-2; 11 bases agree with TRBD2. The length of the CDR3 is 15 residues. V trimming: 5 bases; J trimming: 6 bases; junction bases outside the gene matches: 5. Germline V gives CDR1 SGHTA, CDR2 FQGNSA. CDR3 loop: CASSIPLAGAGELFF. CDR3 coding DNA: TGTGCCAGCAGCATACCACTAGCGGGAGCCGGGGAGCTGTTTTTT.

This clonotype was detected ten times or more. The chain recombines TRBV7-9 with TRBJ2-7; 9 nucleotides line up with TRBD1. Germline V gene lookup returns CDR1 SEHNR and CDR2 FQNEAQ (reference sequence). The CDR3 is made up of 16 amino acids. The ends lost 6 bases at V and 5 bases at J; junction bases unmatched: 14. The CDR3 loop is CASSTTGGSTTHEQYF. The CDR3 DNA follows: TGTGCCAGCAGTACTACAGGGGGCTCAACTACTCACGAGCAGTACTTC.

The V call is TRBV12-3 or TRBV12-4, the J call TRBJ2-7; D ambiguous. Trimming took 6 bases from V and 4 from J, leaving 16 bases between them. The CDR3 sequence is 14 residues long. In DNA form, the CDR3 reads TGTGCCAGCAGCCTCGTAACAGAACAATACGAGCAGTACTTC. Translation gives CASSLVTEQYEQYF.

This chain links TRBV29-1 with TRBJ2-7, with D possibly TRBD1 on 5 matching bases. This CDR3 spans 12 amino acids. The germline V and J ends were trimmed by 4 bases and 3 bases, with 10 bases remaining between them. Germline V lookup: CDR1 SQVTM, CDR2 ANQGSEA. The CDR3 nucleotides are TGCAGCGTTGTGGGCAGGGACTACGAGCAGTACTTC. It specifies CSVVGRDYEQYF.

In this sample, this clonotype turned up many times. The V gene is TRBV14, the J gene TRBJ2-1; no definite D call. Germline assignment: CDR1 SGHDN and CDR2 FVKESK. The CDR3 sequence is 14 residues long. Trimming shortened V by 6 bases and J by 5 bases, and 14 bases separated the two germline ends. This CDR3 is CASSALGGDNEQFF. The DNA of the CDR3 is TGTGCCAGCAGTGCTTTAGGCGGAGACAATGAGCAGTTCTTC.

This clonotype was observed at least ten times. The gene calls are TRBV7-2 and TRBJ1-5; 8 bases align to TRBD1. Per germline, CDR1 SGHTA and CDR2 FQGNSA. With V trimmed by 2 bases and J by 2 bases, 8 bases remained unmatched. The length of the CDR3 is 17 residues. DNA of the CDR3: TGTGCCAGCAGCTTAAGGACAGGGATCTTGGGCAATCAGCCCCAGCATTTT. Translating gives CASSLRTGILGNQPQHF.

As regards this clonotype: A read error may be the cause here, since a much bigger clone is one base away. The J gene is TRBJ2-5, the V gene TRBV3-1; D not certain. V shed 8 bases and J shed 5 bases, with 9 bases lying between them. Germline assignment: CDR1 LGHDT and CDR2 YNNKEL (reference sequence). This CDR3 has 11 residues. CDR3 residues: CASRIIETQYF. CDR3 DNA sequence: TGTGCCAGCCGGATCATCGAGACCCAGTACTTC.

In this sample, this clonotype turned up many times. The CDR3 sequence: CSVEDYSYNEQFF. CDR3 sequence (DNA): TGCAGCGTTGAGGACTACTCCTACAATGAGCAGTTCTTC. The chain is built from TRBV29-1 and TRBJ2-1, with D possibly matching TRBD2 (6 bases). V was cut by 3 bases and J by 0 bases, with 6 bases left in between. CDR3 length: 13 residues. The V gene's germline CDR1 is SQVTM and CDR2 ANQGSEA.